This TCR beta chain is drawn from a study of low-dose radiotherapy and immunotherapy resistance in tumors. Study-wide context: One day before radiation and immunotherapy, intravenous cyclophosphamide 200 mg/m2 was administered, with this repeated every two weeks.

Time point of the sample: before trial treatment. First-strand cDNA relied on TRAV- and TRBV-specific primers spanning alpha and beta chains. TCRs underwent roughly 19 PCR cycles of amplification with a constant-region primer and V-primer adapter. TCRdb re-called the reads with MiXCR, one entry per CDR3 protein. The sample has about 64,000 distinct CDR3 sequences, about 26% seen once. This clonotype was detected many times. This sample comprised PBMCs, obtained before treatment. The sequence was obtained from a male donor with rectosigmoid adenocarcinoma.

DNA of the CDR3: TGTGCCAGCACGGGGGGGTCCTACAATGAGCAGTTCTTC. Translating it yields CASTGGSYNEQFF. This chain uses TRBV9 with TRBJ2-1; 8 nucleotides agree with TRBD2. J was trimmed by 1 base and V by 6 bases; bases with no gene match: 0. The V gene's germline CDR1 is SGDLS and CDR2 YYNGEE. The CDR3 runs 13 residues.